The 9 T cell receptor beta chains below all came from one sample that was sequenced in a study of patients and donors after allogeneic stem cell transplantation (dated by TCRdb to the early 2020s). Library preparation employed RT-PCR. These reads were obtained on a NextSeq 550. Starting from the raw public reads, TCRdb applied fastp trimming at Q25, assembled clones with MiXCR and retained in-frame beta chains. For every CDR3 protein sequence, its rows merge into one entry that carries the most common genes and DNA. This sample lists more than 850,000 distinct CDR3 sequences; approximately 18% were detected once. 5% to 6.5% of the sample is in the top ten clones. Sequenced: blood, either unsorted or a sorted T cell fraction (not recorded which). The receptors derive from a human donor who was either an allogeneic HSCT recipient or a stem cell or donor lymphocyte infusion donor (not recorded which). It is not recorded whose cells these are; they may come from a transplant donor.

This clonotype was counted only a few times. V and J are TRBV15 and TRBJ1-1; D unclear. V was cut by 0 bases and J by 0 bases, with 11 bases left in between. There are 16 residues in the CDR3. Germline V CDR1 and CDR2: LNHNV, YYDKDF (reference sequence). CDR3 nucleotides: TGTGCCACCAGCAGAGATCGAGTTAGCATGAACACTGAAGCTTTCTTT. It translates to CATSRDRVSMNTEAFF. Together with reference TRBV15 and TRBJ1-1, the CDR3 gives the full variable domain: DAMVIQNPRYQVTQFGKPVTLSCSQTLNHNVMYWYQQKSSQAPKLLFHYYDKDFNNEADTPDNFQSRRPNTSFCFLDIRSPGLGDTAMYLCATSRDRVSMNTEAFFGQGTRLTVV.

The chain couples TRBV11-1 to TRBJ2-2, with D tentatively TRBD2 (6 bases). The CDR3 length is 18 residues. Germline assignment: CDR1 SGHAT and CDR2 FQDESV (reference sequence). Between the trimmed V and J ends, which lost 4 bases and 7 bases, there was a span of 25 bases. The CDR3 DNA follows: TGTGCCAGCAGCTCAACCTTCGCCGATCAGGAGGGAGTCGGGGAGCTGTTTTTT. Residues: CASSSTFADQEGVGELFF.

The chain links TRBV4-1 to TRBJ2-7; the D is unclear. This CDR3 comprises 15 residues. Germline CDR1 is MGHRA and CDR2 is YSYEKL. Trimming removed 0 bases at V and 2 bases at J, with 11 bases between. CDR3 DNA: TGCGCCAGCAGCCAAGAGAGGAACTCCCCCTACGAGCAGTACTTC. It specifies CASSQERNSPYEQYF.

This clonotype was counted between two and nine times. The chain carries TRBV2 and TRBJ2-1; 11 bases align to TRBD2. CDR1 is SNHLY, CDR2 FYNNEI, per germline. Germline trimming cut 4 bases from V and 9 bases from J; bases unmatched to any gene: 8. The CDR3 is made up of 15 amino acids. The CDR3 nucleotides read TGTGCCAGCAGTGCGGTCACTAGCGGGAGTGGTGAGCAGTTCTTC. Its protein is CASSAVTSGSGEQFF.

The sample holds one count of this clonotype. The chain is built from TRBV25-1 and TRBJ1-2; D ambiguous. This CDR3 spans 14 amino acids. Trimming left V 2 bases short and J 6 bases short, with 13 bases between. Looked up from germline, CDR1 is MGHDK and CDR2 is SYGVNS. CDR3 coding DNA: TGTGCCAGCAGTGAAATCGGTCGGGCAGATGGCTACACCTTC. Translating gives CASSEIGRADGYTF.

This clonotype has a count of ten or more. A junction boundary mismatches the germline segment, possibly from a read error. The CDR3 nucleotides read TGTGCCAGCAGCTCAGAAGATACGCAGTATTTT. It codes for CASSSEDTQYF. The chain employs TRBV5-1 and TRBJ2-3; no clear D. This CDR3 is 11 amino acids long. Looked up from germline, CDR1 is SGHRS and CDR2 is YFSETQ. The whole variable domain, filled in from reference TRBV5-1 and TRBJ2-3, reads KAGVTQTPRYLIKTRGQQVTLSCSPISGHRSVSWYQQTPGQGLQFLFEYFSETQRNKGNFPGRFSGRQFSNSRSEMNVSTLELGDSALYLCASSSEDTQYFGPGTRLTVL.

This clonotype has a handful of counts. The CDR3 spells CATSEGPRNQPQHF. Written as DNA, the CDR3 is TGTGCCACCAGCGAGGGACCCCGCAATCAGCCCCAGCATTTT. V is TRBV24-1 and J is TRBJ1-5, with D maybe TRBD1 (5 bases). V was clipped by 7 bases and J by 2 bases, with 11 bases between them. The V gene's germline CDR1 is KGHDR and CDR2 SFDVKD. This CDR3 region has 14 residues.

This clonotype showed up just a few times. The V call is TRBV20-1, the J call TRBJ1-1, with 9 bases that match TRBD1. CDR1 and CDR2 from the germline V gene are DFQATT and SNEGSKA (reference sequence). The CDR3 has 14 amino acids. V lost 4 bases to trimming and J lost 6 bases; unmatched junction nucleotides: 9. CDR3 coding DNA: TGCAGTGCTAAGAGGGACAGGGTAATCCCTGAAGCTTTCTTT. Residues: CSAKRDRVIPEAFF.

The CDR3 protein is CASSLSAGRYEQYF. CDR3 nucleotide sequence: TGCGCCAGCAGCTTGTCGGCAGGGAGATACGAGCAGTACTTC. The chain has TRBV5-1 and TRBJ2-7, with D perhaps matching TRBD1 or TRBD2 (5 bases each). Trimming shortened V by 1 base and J by 4 bases, and 12 bases separated the two germline ends. From germline, CDR1 is SGHRS and CDR2 YFSETQ. The CDR3 totals 14 residues.